The 11 T cell receptor beta chains below come from one sample, sequenced in a study of shared clonotypes between healthy human individuals. Sequencing used immunoSEQ multiplex PCR; TCRdb keeps in-frame clones, though not all of them. The top ten clones hold under 0.15% of a sample with around 2,000,000 clones, 85% to 95% of them seen once. The sample consisted of naive CD4+ T cells sorted from blood. Subset indicated: CD45RA+ positively selected. The origin of the receptors is a man aged 18-30 years in good health.

The rearrangement links TRBV19 to TRBJ1-2; TRBD1 might be the D (6 bases). The germline V and J ends were trimmed by 3 bases and 3 bases, with 11 bases remaining between them. The CDR3 consists of 14 residues. In germline, CDR1 is LNHDA, CDR2 SQIVND (reference sequence). CDR3 protein: CASSMNRVDYGYTF. In DNA form, the CDR3 reads TGTGCCAGTAGTATGAACAGGGTGGACTATGGCTACACCTTC. The full variable domain, rest sourced from reference TRBV19 and TRBJ1-2, is DGGITQSPKYLFRKEGQNVTLSCEQNLNHDAMYWYRQDPGQGLRLIYYSQIVNDFQKGDIAEGYSVSREKKESFPLTVTSAQKNPTAFYLCASSMNRVDYGYTFGSGTRLTVV.

This chain uses TRBV7-9 with TRBJ1-2, with TRBD1 as a possible D gene (6 bases). This CDR3 spans 11 amino acids. Germline lookup yields CDR1 SEHNR and CDR2 FQNEAQ (reference sequence). The V gene lost 4 bases and the J gene lost 7 bases, with 7 bases spanning the gap. The CDR3 sequence is CASSWGAGYTF. The CDR3 DNA sequence: TGTGCCAGCAGCTGGGGGGCTGGCTACACCTTC.

This rearrangement joins TRBV30 to TRBJ1-3; D remains ambiguous. With 0 bases removed from V and 1 base from J, the gap between germline ends came to 16 bases. The CDR3 length is 17 residues. From germline, CDR1 is GTSNPN and CDR2 SVGIG (reference sequence). The CDR3 protein is CAWSVQIKIRSGNTIYF. The DNA for the CDR3 is TGTGCCTGGAGTGTCCAGATAAAGATTCGTTCTGGAAACACCATATATTTT.

A remark on this clone: The germline gene is not matched at one end of the junction; a read error may be the cause. The chain joins TRBV7-7 to TRBJ1-4; 7 nucleotides match TRBD1. Per germline, CDR1 SSHAT and CDR2 FNYEAQ (reference sequence). CDR3 length equals 15 residues. DNA of the CDR3: TGTGCTAGCAGCTCTCCGGGACAGCCCAATGAAAAACTGTTTTTT. Protein: CASSSPGQPNEKLFF.

The rearrangement uses TRBV11-2 and TRBJ1-2; 8 nucleotides align to TRBD1. V shed 3 bases and J 8 bases; nucleotides not matched to a gene: 5. The CDR3 runs 13 residues. Germline V gene data show CDR1 as SGHAT and CDR2 as FQNNGV. The CDR3 protein is CASSFGQGGGYTF. The CDR3 nucleotides are TGTGCCAGCAGCTTTGGACAGGGTGGAGGCTACACCTTC.

Of note for this clone: Other DNA sequences of this sample code for an identical CDR3. The V gene is TRBV2, the J gene TRBJ2-7; D unclear. This CDR3 spans 11 amino acids. Trimming left V 6 bases short and J 4 bases short, with 7 bases between. Germline CDR1 reads SNHLY; CDR2 reads FYNNEI. The CDR3 nucleotides read TGTGCCAGCAGGCTCAGTTACGAGCAGTACTTC. It is translated as CASRLSYEQYF.

Here the CDR3 reads CASSPRGQYGYTF. The CDR3 region has the DNA TGTGCCAGCTCACCAAGGGGGCAATATGGCTACACCTTC. The chain carries TRBV18 and TRBJ1-2; 7 nucleotides match TRBD1. Trimming at V came to 2 bases and at J to 5 bases, leaving 2 bases not matched to a gene. Germline V gene data show CDR1 as KGHSH and CDR2 as LQKENI. CDR3 length equals 13 residues.

The chain combines TRBV6-5 with TRBJ1-3; D call uncertain. V lost 2 bases and J 0 bases, leaving 8 bases between the germline ends. CDR1 MNHEY and CDR2 SVGAGI come from the germline V gene. This CDR3 spans 15 amino acids. The CDR3 sequence is CASSYGHSSGNTIYF. In nucleotides, the CDR3 is TGTGCCAGCAGTTACGGCCATAGCTCTGGAAACACCATATATTTT.

The rearrangement joins TRBV10-1 to TRBJ2-7; 7 nucleotides line up with TRBD2. This CDR3 has 15 residues. Trimming cost V 2 bases and J 1 base; bases outside gene matches: 5. The germline CDR1 and CDR2 sequences are WNHNN and SYGVQD (reference sequence). In DNA form, the CDR3 reads TGCGCCAGCAGTGAGATGCGGGGGAGTTCCTACGAGCAGTACTTC. This codes for CASSEMRGSSYEQYF.

This chain's CDR3 is CAISEAGVSNQPQHF. CDR3 nucleotides: TGTGCCATCAGTGAGGCAGGGGTAAGCAATCAGCCCCAGCATTTT. The rearrangement joins TRBV10-3 to TRBJ1-5; tentatively, D is TRBD1 (6 bases). This CDR3 is built from 15 residues. Trimming took off 2 bases at V and 1 base at J, with 9 bases between the two ends. Germline V gene lookup returns CDR1 ENHRY and CDR2 SYGVKD.

The V and J genes are TRBV9 and TRBJ1-2; D is unclear. V lost 0 bases and J 4 bases, leaving 10 bases between the germline ends. The CDR3 has 14 residues. Germline V lookup: CDR1 SGDLS, CDR2 YYNGEE. The chain's CDR3 is CASSVGMVGYGYTF. Here the CDR3 DNA reads TGTGCCAGCAGCGTAGGAATGGTAGGCTATGGCTACACCTTC.